This T cell receptor (beta chain) originates from a study of response to subunit inactivated influenza vaccine. Overall study findings and caveats: Authors suggested seasonal influenza vaccinations each recruit few new T cells.

This clonotype has a handful of counts. Antigen unknown. Germline V gives CDR1 DFQATT, CDR2 SNEGSKA (reference sequence). The CDR3 sequence is 13 residues long. V was pared by 6 bases and J by 10 bases, with 16 bases between. TCRdb passed the RT-PCR reads through MiXCR, listing each CDR3 protein once. The data hold about 520,000 distinct CDR3 sequences, with approximately 7.7% observed a single time. The genes are TRBV20-1 and TRBJ1-6; D gene uncertain. The source is a man aged 50 to 75 who received an inactivated influenza vaccine. The sample here was PBMCs from blood, taken 23 to 25 months after vaccination. The CDR3 loop reads CSARRGVDSPLHF. The CDR3 bases are TGCAGTGCGAGGCGGGGAGTGGACTCACCCCTCCACTTT.